A single sample gave rise to the 5 T cell receptor beta chains below, sequenced in a study of T cells after yellow fever vaccination. One entry per CDR3 protein, called by TCRdb with MiXCR from the 5' RACE reads. The profile covers just under 600,000 distinct CDR3 sequences, with approximately 12% appearing a single time and around an eighth taken by the ten largest. This sample comprised PBMCs, obtained on the day of the yellow fever booster vaccination. These receptors all come from a man aged 25 to 40 who received the YFV17D yellow fever vaccine.

This clonotype came up many times. V and J are TRBV11-1 and TRBJ2-7; 12 bases fit TRBD2. J gave up 4 bases and V 5 bases, and 15 bases lay outside the gene matches. This CDR3 region has 18 residues. Per the germline V gene, CDR1 is SGHAT and CDR2 is FQDESV (reference sequence). CDR3 bases: TGTGCCAGCAGCCCAACCCGGACTAGCGGGGATAGGGATTACGAGCAGTACTTC. Protein: CASSPTRTSGDRDYEQYF.

This clonotype came up a few times. This chain joins TRBV6-1 and TRBJ2-3; D possibly matches TRBD1 or TRBD2 (5 bases each). V dropped 2 bases and J dropped 5 bases, with 11 bases sitting between them. The CDR3 spans 14 residues. The V gene's germline CDR1 is MNHNS and CDR2 SASEGT. In nucleotides, the CDR3 is TGTGCCAGCAGTGAAACCGGGACGGGAGATACGCAGTATTTT. Its translation: CASSETGTGDTQYF.

V usage is TRBV24-1 and J usage is TRBJ2-3, with D perhaps matching TRBD1 (5 bases). The germline CDR1 and CDR2 sequences are KGHDR and SFDVKD. V was shortened by 1 base and J by 7 bases, with 17 bases between the two germline ends. The CDR3 contains 16 residues. The DNA of the CDR3 is TGTGCCACCAGTGATTTTACAGGAACAAGCCCTAATACGCAGTATTTT. It specifies CATSDFTGTSPNTQYF.

This clonotype has just a few counts. V gene TRBV14 combines with J gene TRBJ2-1, with D possibly matching TRBD2 (5 bases). V was shortened by 8 bases and J by 2 bases, with 13 bases between the two germline ends. Germline V gene data show CDR1 as SGHDN and CDR2 as FVKESK. This CDR3 contains 14 residues. CDR3 bases: TGTGCCAGCGCCGTGGAGGCCACCTACAATGAGCAGTTCTTC. Its translation: CASAVEATYNEQFF.

The chain is built from TRBV7-2 and TRBJ2-3; 14 nucleotides agree with TRBD2. This CDR3 region has 17 residues. J lost 0 bases, V lost 6 bases, and 5 bases had no gene match. Germline V gene lookup returns CDR1 SGHTA and CDR2 FQGNSA. The CDR3 protein is CASRRLAGGFSTDTQYF. The CDR3 nucleotides read TGTGCCAGCAGACGACTAGCGGGAGGGTTTAGCACAGATACGCAGTATTTT.